This TCR beta chain was identified during a study of somatic mutations in cytotoxic T cells in rheumatoid arthritis. Looking at the study overall: Flow sorting of some V beta antibody-stained T cells reached nearly 100% purity, with V beta1+ cells also TCRB-sequenced. Notes on the study in general: Measured CD8+ T-cell clonality, a value compared between rheumatoid arthritis patients and age-matched healthy controls, did not differ significantly. About an eighth of the roughly 65 patients had a largest CD8+ clone above 20% of CD8+ cells.

Here immunoSEQ multiplex PCR was the method, and the copy in TCRdb shows in-frame clones only, minus some. The table includes approximately 15,000 clones, 72% detected once. The table lists this clone with a few counts. Its antigen remains unknown. CDR1 is MNHNS and CDR2 is SASEGT in the germline V gene. J was trimmed by 6 bases and V by 0 bases; bases with no gene match: 1. The CDR3 spans 14 residues. The genes are TRBV6-1 and TRBJ2-3; 9 bases agree with TRBD2. The receptor's source is an adult with rheumatoid arthritis. The material sequenced was CD8+ T cells sorted from blood. CDR3 DNA sequence: TGTGCCAGCAGTGAAGCGGCGGGAGGGGATACGCAGTATTTT. Its protein is CASSEAAGGDTQYF.